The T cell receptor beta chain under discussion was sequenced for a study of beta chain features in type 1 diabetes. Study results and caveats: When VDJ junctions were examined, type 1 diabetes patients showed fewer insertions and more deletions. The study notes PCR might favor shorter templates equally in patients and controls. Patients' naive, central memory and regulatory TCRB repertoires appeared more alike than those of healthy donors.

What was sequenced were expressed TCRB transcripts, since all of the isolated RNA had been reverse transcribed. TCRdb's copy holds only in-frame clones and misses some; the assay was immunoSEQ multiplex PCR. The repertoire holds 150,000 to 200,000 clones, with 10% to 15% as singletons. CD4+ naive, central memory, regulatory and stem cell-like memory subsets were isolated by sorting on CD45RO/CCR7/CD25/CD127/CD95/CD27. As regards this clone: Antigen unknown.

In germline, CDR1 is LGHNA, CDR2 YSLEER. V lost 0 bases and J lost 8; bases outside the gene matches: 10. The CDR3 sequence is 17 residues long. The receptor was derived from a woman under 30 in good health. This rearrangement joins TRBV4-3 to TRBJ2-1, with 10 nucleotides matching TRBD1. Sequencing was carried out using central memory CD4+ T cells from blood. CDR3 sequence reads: CASSQEIPGQGMYEQFF. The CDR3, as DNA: TGCGCCAGCAGCCAAGAAATTCCGGGACAGGGGATGTATGAGCAGTTCTTC.